The clone carrying this T cell receptor (beta chain) turned up a few times. This specimen belongs to a study of blood T cell repertoires in COVID-19. Method: immunoSEQ multiplex PCR; TCRdb's copy keeps in-frame clones and lacks some. Here the sample spans roughly 500,000 clones, approximately 83% being singletons. Germline V lookup: CDR1 GTSNPN, CDR2 SVGIG (reference sequence). The CDR3 has 13 residues. Trimming removed 1 base from V and 3 bases from J, with 10 bases in between. J is TRBJ2-7 and V is TRBV30, with no clear D. This clonotype originated in a human donor in a cohort sampled during active COVID-19. The source material was peripheral blood. In DNA form, the CDR3 reads TGTGCCTGGAGTGCTGGTCAGGACTACGAGCAGTACTTC. Its translation is CAWSAGQDYEQYF.